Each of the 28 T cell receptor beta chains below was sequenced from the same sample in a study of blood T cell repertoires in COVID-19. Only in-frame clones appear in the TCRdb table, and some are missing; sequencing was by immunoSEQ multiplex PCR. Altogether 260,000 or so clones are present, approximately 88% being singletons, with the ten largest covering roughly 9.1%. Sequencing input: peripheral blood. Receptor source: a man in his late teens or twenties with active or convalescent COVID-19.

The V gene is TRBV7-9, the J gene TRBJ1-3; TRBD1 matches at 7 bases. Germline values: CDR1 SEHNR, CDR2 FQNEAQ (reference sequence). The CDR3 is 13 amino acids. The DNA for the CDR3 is TGTGGGTATAGGGGGCAATATGGAAACACCATATATTTT. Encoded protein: CGYRGQYGNTIYF.

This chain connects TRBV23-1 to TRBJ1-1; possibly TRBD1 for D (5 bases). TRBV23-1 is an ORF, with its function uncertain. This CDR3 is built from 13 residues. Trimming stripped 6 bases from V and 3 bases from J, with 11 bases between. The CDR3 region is CASSRGLDTEAFF. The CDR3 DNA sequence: TGCGCCAGCAGCCGGGGGTTGGACACTGAAGCTTTCTTT.

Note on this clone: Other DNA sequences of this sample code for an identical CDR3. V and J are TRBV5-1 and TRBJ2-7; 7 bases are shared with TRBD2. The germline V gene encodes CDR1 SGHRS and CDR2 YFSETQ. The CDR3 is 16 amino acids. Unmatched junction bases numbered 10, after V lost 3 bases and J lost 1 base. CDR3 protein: CASSSGRESWSYEQYF. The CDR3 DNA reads TGCGCCAGCAGCTCCGGGCGGGAGTCTTGGTCCTACGAGCAGTACTTC.

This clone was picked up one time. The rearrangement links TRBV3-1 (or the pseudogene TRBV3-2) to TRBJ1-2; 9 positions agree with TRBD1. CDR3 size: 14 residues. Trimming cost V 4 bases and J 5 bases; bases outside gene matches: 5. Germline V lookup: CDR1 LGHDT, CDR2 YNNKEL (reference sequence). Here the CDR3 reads CASSRQGGTYGYTF. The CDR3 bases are TGTGCCAGCAGCCGACAGGGGGGGACTTATGGCTACACCTTC.

DNA for the CDR3: TGTGCCAGCAGTTTTGGAGGCACTGAAGCTTTCTTT. It translates to CASSFGGTEAFF. The chain combines TRBV28 with TRBJ1-1; D not resolved. The CDR3 extends over 12 amino acids. Germline V gene lookup returns CDR1 MDHEN and CDR2 SYDVKM. V gave up 3 bases and J gave up 4 bases, with 6 bases separating them.

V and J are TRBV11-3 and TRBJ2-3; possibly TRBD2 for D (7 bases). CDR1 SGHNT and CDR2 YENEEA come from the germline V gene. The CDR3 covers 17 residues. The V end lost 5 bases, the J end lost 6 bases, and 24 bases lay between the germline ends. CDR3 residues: CASSKTGQLAPSDTQYF. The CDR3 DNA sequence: TGTGCCAGCAGCAAGACGGGACAACTAGCGCCCTCGGATACGCAGTATTTT.

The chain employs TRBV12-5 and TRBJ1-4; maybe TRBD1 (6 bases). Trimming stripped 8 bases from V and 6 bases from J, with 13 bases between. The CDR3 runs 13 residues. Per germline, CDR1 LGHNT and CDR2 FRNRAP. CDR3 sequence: CASYEGGDEKLFF. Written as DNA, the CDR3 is TGTGCTAGTTACGAGGGGGGGGATGAAAAACTGTTTTTT.

The CDR3 bases are TGTGCCAGCTCAGAGGGTTACTCCTATGGCTACACCTTC. This sequence encodes CASSEGYSYGYTF. The V call is TRBV18, the J call TRBJ1-2; D is ambiguous. The germline V gene has CDR1 KGHSH and CDR2 LQKENI. V was shortened by 5 bases and J by 4 bases, with 11 bases between the two germline ends. The CDR3 loop spans 13 amino acids. Complete variable domain (other parts from reference TRBV18 and TRBJ1-2): NAGVMQNPRHLVRRRGQEARLRCSPMKGHSHVYWYRQLPEEGLKFMVYLQKENIIDESGMPKERFSAEFPKEGPSILRIQQVVRGDSAAYFCASSEGYSYGYTFGSGTRLTVV.

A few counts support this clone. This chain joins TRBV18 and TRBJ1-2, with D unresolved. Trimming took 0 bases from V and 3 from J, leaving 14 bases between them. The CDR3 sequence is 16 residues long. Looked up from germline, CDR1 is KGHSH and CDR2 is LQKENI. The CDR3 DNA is TGTGCCAGCTCACCACCAAGCGTAAGGAGGGACTATGGCTACACCTTC. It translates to CASSPPSVRRDYGYTF.

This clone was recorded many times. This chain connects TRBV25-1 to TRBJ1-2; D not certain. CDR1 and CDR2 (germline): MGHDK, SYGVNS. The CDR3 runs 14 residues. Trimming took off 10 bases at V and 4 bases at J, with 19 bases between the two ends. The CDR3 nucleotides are TGTGCCACCCACCGAAAACCTACCGTCTATGGCTACACCTTC. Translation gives CATHRKPTVYGYTF.

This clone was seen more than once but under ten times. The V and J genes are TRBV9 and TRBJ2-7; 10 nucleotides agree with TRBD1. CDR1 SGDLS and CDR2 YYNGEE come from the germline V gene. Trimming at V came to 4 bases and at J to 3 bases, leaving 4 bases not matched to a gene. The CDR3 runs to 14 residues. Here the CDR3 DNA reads TGTGCCAGCAGCACTCGGACAGGGGGCTACGAGCAGTACTTC. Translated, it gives CASSTRTGGYEQYF.

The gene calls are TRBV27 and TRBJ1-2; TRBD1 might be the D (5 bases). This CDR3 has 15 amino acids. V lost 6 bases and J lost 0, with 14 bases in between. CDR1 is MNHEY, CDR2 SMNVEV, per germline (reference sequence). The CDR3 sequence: CASSLTGFSNYGYTF. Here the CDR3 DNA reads TGTGCCAGCAGCCTTACAGGATTCTCTAACTATGGCTACACCTTC.

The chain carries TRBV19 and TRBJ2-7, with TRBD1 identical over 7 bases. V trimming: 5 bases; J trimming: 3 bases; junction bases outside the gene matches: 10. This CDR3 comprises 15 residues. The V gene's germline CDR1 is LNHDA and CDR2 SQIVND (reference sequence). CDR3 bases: TGTGCCAGTAGTGCCCGGGACAGCCACATCTACGAGCAGTACTTC. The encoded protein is CASSARDSHIYEQYF.

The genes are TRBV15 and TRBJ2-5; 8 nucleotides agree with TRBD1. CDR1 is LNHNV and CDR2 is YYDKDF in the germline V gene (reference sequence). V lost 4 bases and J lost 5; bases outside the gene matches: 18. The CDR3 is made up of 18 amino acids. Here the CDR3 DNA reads TGTGCCACCAGCACGACCTCCCCAGGACAGGGAACTCGTGAGACCCAGTACTTC. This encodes CATSTTSPGQGTRETQYF.

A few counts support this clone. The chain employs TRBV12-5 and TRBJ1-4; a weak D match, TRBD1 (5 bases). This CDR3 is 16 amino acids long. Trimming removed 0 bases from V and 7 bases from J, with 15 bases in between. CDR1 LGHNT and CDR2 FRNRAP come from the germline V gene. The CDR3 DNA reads TGTGCTAGTGGTTTGGTATTAAGGGGCTTTTTTGAAAAACTGTTTTTT. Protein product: CASGLVLRGFFEKLFF.

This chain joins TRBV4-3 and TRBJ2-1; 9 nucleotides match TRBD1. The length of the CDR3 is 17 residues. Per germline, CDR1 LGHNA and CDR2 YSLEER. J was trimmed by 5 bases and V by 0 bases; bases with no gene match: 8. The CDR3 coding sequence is TGCGCCAGCAGCCAAGATACACGGGACAGGGTCGACAATGAGCAGTTCTTC. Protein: CASSQDTRDRVDNEQFF.

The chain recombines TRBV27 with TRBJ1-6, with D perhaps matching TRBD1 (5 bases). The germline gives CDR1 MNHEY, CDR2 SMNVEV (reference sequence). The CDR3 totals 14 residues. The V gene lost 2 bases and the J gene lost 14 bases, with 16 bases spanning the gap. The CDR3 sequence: CASSLGGGFGALHF. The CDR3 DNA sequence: TGTGCCAGCAGTTTAGGTGGGGGGTTTGGGGCCCTCCACTTT.

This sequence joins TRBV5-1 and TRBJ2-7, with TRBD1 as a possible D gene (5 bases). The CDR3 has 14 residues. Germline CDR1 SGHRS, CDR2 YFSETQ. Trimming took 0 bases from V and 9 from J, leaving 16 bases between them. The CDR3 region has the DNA TGCGCCAGCAGCTTGGAGGGGTCACCGCTCGCGCAGTACTTC. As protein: CASSLEGSPLAQYF. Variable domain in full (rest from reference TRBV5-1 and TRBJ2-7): KAGVTQTPRYLIKTRGQQVTLSCSPISGHRSVSWYQQTPGQGLQFLFEYFSETQRNKGNFPGRFSGRQFSNSRSEMNVSTLELGDSALYLCASSLEGSPLAQYFGPGTRLTVT.

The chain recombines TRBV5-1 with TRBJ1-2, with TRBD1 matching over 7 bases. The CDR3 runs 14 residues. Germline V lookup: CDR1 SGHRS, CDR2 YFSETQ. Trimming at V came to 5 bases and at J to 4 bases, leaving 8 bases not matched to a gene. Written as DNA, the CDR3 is TGCGCCAGCAGTCGTCACCGGGACAGCTATGGCTACACCTTC. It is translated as CASSRHRDSYGYTF.

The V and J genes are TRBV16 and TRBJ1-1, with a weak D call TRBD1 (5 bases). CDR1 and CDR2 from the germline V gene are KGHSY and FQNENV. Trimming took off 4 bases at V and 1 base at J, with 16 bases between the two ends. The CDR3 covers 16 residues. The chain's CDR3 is CASSPRERGTNTEAFF. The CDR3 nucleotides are TGTGCCAGCAGCCCCCGTGAGCGGGGCACGAACACTGAAGCTTTCTTT.

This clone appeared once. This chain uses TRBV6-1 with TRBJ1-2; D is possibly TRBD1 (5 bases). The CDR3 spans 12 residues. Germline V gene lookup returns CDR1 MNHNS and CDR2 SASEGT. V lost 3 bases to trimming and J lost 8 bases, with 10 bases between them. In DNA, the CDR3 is TGTGCCAGCAGTGACCTAAGACAGGGCTACACCTTC. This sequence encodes CASSDLRQGYTF.

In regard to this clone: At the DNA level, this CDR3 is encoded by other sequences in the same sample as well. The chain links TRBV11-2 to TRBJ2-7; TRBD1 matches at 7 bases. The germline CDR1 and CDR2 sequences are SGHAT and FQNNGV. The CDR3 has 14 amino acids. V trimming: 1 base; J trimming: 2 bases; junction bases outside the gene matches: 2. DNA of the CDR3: TGTGCCAGCAGCTTAGGACAGGGCCCCTACGAGCAGTACTTC. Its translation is CASSLGQGPYEQYF.

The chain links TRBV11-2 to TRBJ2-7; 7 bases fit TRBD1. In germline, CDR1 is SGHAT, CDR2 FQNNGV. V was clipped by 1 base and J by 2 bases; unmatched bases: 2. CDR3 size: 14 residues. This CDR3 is CASSLGQGTYEQYF. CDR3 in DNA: TGTGCCAGCAGCTTAGGACAGGGAACCTACGAGCAGTACTTC.

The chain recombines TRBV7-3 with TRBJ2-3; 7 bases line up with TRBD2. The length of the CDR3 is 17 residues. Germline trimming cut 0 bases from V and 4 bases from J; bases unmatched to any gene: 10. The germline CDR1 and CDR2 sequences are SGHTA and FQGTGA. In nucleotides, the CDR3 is TGTGCCAGCAGCTTAACCCCGGCCAGCGGGGCGGCAGATACGCAGTATTTT. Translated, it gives CASSLTPASGAADTQYF.

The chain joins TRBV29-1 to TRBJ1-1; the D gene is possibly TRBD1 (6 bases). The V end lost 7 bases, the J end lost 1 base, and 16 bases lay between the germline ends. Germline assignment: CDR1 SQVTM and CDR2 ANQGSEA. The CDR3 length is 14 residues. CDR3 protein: CSAKTGNSNTEAFF. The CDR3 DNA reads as TGCAGCGCCAAAACAGGGAACTCGAACACTGAAGCTTTCTTT.

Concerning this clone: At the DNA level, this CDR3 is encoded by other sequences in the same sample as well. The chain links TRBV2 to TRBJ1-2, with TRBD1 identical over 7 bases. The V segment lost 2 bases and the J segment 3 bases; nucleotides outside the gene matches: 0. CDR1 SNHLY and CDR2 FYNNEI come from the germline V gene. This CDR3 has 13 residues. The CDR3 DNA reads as TGTGCCAGCAGTGAAACAGGGGACTATGGCTACACCTTC. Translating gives CASSETGDYGYTF. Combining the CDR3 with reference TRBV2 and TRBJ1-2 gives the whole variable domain EPEVTQTPSHQVTQMGQEVILRCVPISNHLYFYWYRQILGQKVEFLVSFYNNEISEKSEIFDDQFSVERPDGSNFTLKIRSTKLEDSAMYFCASSETGDYGYTFGSGTRLTVV.

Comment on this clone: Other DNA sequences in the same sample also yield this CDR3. DNA of the CDR3: TGTGCCAGCAGCTTAGGACAGGGGAGCAATCAGCCCCAGCATTTT. It yields the protein CASSLGQGSNQPQHF. The chain couples TRBV5-6 to TRBJ1-5; 9 bases map to TRBD1. Germline V gene sequence: CDR1 SGHDT, CDR2 YYEEEE. J lost 1 base, V lost 2 bases, and 1 base had no gene match. This CDR3 has 15 residues.

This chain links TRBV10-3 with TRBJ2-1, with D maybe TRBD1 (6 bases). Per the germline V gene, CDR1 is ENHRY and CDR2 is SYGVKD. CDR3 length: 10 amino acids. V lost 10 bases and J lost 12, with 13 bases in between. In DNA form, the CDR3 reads TGTGCCACGGCGGACAGCGCGCAGTTCTTC. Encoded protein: CATADSAQFF.